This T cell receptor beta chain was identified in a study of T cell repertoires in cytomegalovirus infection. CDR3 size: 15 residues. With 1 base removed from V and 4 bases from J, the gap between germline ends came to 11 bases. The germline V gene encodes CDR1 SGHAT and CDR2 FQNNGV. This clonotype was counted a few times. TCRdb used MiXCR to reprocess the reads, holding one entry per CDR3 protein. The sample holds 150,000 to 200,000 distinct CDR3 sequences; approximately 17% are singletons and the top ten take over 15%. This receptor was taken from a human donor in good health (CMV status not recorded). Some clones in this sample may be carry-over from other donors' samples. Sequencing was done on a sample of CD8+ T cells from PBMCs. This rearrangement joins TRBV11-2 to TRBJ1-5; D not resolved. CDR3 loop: CASSLGAEINQPQHF. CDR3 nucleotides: TGTGCCAGCAGCTTAGGCGCGGAAATTAATCAGCCCCAGCATTTT.